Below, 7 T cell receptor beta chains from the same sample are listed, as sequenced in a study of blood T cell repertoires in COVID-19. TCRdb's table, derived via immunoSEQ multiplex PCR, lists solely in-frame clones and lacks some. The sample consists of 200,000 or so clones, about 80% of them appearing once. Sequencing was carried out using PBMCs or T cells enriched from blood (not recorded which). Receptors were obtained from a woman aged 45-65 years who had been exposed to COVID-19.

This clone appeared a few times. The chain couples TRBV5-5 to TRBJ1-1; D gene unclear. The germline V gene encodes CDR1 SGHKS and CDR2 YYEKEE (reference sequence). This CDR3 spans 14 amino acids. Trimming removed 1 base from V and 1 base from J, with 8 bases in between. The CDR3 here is CASSLLDWNTEAFF. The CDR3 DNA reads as TGTGCCAGCAGCTTGTTAGACTGGAACACTGAAGCTTTCTTT.

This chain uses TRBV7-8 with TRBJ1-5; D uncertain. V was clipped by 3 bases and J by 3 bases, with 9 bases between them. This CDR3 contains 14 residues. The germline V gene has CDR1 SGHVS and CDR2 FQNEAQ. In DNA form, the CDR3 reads TGTGCCAGCAGCTTGGAGGGTAACAATCAGCCCCAGCATTTT. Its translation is CASSLEGNNQPQHF.

For the CDR3, the DNA is TGTGCCAGCAGCGAACTAGCTGGAGTGCGGAGTGAGCAGTTCTTC. It translates to CASSELAGVRSEQFF. This chain connects TRBV2 to TRBJ2-1; a weak D match, TRBD2 (6 bases). The CDR3 contains 15 residues. V was cut by 6 bases and J by 9 bases, with 21 bases left in between. CDR1 is SNHLY and CDR2 is FYNNEI in the germline V gene.

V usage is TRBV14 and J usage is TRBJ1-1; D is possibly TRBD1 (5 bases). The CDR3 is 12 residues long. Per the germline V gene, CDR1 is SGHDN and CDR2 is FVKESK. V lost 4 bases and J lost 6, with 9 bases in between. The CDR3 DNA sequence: TGTGCCAGCAGCCCGACGACAGCTGAAGCTTTCTTT. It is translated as CASSPTTAEAFF.

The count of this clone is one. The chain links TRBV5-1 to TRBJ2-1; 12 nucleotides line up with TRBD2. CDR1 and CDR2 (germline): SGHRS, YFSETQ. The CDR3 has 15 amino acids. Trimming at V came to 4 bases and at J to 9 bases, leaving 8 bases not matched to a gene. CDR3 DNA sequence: TGCGCCAGCAGCCAGGGAACTAGCGGGGGGAGTGAGCAGTTCTTC. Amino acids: CASSQGTSGGSEQFF.

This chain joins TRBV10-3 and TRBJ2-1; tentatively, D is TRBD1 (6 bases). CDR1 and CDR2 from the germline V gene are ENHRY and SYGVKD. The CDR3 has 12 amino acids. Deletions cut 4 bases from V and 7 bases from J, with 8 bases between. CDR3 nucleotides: TGTGCCATCAGTGGAACAGGGAATGAGCAGTTCTTC. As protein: CAISGTGNEQFF.

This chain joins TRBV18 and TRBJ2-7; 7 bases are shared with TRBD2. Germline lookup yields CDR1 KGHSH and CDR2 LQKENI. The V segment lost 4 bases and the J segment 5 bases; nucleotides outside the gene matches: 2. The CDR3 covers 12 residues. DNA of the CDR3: TGTGCCAGCTCACAACGGGGGGACGAGCAGTACTTC. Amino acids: CASSQRGDEQYF.